Presented here are 19 T cell receptor beta chains from one specimen sequenced in a study of blood T cell repertoires in COVID-19. Clones were sequenced by immunoSEQ multiplex PCR, and TCRdb holds only the in-frame ones, with some missing. This sample yields fewer than 500,000 clones, of which around nine tenths are seen a single time; 1.5% to 2% belongs to the top ten. The specimen sequenced was PBMCs or T cells enriched from blood (not recorded which). All receptors come from a woman under 30 with acute COVID-19.

This chain links TRBV9 with TRBJ2-7, with TRBD1 matching 9 bases. The V gene end was trimmed by 0 bases and the J gene end by 5 bases; junction bases not matched to a gene: 9. This CDR3 contains 16 residues. Germline lookup yields CDR1 SGDLS and CDR2 YYNGEE. Here the CDR3 DNA reads TGTGCCAGCAGCGTAGGGCTCGGGACAGGGTTGAACGAGCAGTACTTC. Translated: CASSVGLGTGLNEQYF.

This sequence joins TRBV11-2 and TRBJ2-1, with TRBD2 matching over 12 bases. The CDR3 spans 17 residues. Per the germline V gene, CDR1 is SGHAT and CDR2 is FQNNGV. Trimming at V came to 0 bases and at J to 8 bases, leaving 8 bases not matched to a gene. CDR3 bases: TGTGCCAGCAGCTTAGATCTCCCTAGCGGGAGGGTCTATGAGCAGTTCTTC. This translates into CASSLDLPSGRVYEQFF.

This chain joins TRBV29-1 and TRBJ2-1; 9 nucleotides agree with TRBD1. This CDR3 has 17 residues. Trimming at V came to 1 base and at J to 0 bases, leaving 7 bases not matched to a gene. CDR1 is SQVTM and CDR2 is ANQGSEA in the germline V gene. As DNA, the CDR3 is TGCAGCGTTGAAGGGACAGGGGAATCGTACTCCTACAATGAGCAGTTCTTC. Translated, it gives CSVEGTGESYSYNEQFF.

CDR3 DNA: TGTGCCAGCAACGTTGAGTACGAGCAGTACTTC. Translation gives CASNVEYEQYF. The chain couples TRBV9 to TRBJ2-7; D is undetermined. The CDR3 spans 11 residues. V lost 6 bases and J 4 bases, leaving 8 bases between the germline ends. CDR1 and CDR2 (germline): SGDLS, YYNGEE.

V usage is TRBV19 and J usage is TRBJ1-4, with D uncertain. The germline gives CDR1 LNHDA, CDR2 SQIVND (reference sequence). The V gene lost 0 bases and the J gene lost 1 base, with 3 bases spanning the gap. The CDR3 loop spans 14 amino acids. For the CDR3, the DNA is TGTGCCAGTAGTATAGACAGAACTAATGAAAAACTGTTTTTT. Protein product: CASSIDRTNEKLFF.

This clone was picked up one time. The chain carries TRBV24-1 and TRBJ2-4, with D possibly matching TRBD1 (5 bases). From germline, CDR1 is KGHDR and CDR2 SFDVKD. Trimming stripped 0 bases from V and 1 base from J, with 9 bases between. The CDR3 loop spans 16 amino acids. Here the CDR3 reads CATSDLGARAKNIQYF. CDR3 DNA sequence: TGTGCCACCAGTGATTTGGGGGCCCGGGCCAAAAACATTCAGTACTTC.

The chain recombines TRBV9 with TRBJ2-5; D is possibly TRBD1 (5 bases). CDR3 size: 13 residues. The V gene's germline CDR1 is SGDLS and CDR2 YYNGEE. The V gene lost 3 bases and the J gene lost 7 bases, with 13 bases spanning the gap. The CDR3 DNA follows: TGTGCCAGCAGCGGACCAGGGTCGGCGACCCAGTACTTC. It yields the protein CASSGPGSATQYF.

J is TRBJ2-3 and V is TRBV7-2; D possibly corresponds to TRBD2 (6 bases). The CDR3 has 12 amino acids. Trimming stripped 5 bases from V and 8 bases from J, with 11 bases between. Germline lookup yields CDR1 SGHTA and CDR2 FQGNSA. CDR3 amino acids: CASSRGSGTQYF. The CDR3 nucleotides read TGTGCCAGCAGCCGGGGGAGTGGTACGCAGTATTTT.

The chain is built from TRBV2 and TRBJ1-6, with a weak D call TRBD1 (5 bases). The CDR3 runs to 13 residues. V was shortened by 5 bases and J by 7 bases, with 9 bases between the two germline ends. The germline CDR1 and CDR2 sequences are SNHLY and FYNNEI. The CDR3 loop reads CASSQGQNSPLHF. CDR3 coding DNA: TGTGCCAGCAGTCAGGGCCAGAATTCACCCCTCCACTTT.

V is TRBV19 and J is TRBJ2-4; the D gene is possibly TRBD2 (6 bases). The CDR3 extends over 14 amino acids. CDR1 and CDR2 (germline): LNHDA, SQIVND (reference sequence). V gave up 8 bases and J gave up 0 bases, with 11 bases separating them. The CDR3 nucleotides read TGTGCCAGTGAGACGGGGGAAGCCAAAAACATTCAGTACTTC. It encodes CASETGEAKNIQYF.

There are a few counts of this clone. V usage is TRBV10-3 and J usage is TRBJ2-3; 7 nucleotides align to TRBD2. The ends lost 3 bases at V and 3 bases at J; junction bases unmatched: 6. CDR1 ENHRY and CDR2 SYGVKD come from the germline V gene. This CDR3 region has 15 residues. The CDR3 DNA sequence: TGTGCCATCAGTGAAGGGGCGGGGGATACAGATACGCAGTATTTT. It is translated as CAISEGAGDTDTQYF.

V gene TRBV24-1 combines with J gene TRBJ2-3; 11 bases align to TRBD2. The CDR3 length is 16 residues. Trimming at V came to 4 bases and at J to 3 bases, leaving 5 bases not matched to a gene. The germline gives CDR1 KGHDR, CDR2 SFDVKD. The CDR3 here is CATSEGLAGWTDTQYF. CDR3 nucleotides: TGTGCCACCAGTGAAGGACTAGCGGGTTGGACAGATACGCAGTATTTT.

The chain combines TRBV7-8 with TRBJ1-2; 7 nucleotides agree with TRBD1. With V trimmed by 1 base and J by 9 bases, 8 bases remained unmatched. This CDR3 comprises 14 residues. Germline-derived CDR1 and CDR2 are SGHVS and FQNEAQ. The CDR3 region has the DNA TGTGCCAGCAGCTTAGAGAGAGGGGGCGGGAGCTACACCTTC. Its translation: CASSLERGGGSYTF.

The rearrangement links TRBV12-3 or TRBV12-4 to TRBJ1-1; unclear D gene. The CDR3 loop spans 13 amino acids. Trimming pared 4 bases from V and 6 bases from J, leaving 12 bases between. CDR3 in DNA: TGTGCCAGCAGTTCTCAGGCTCCCTCTGAAGCTTTCTTT. Encoded protein: CASSSQAPSEAFF.

The chain employs TRBV5-1 and TRBJ2-1; 12 nucleotides align to TRBD1. CDR1 and CDR2 (germline): SGHRS, YFSETQ. The CDR3 runs to 15 residues. Germline trimming cut 6 bases from V and 8 bases from J; bases unmatched to any gene: 9. The CDR3 nucleotides read TGCGCCAGCACCCCGGAGGGACAGGGGGCCTATGAGCAGTTCTTC. Its protein is CASTPEGQGAYEQFF.

The chain has TRBV6-1 and TRBJ2-3; D is undetermined. V lost 1 base, J lost 9 bases, and 11 bases lay in between. This CDR3 comprises 13 residues. Germline CDR1 reads MNHNS; CDR2 reads SASEGT. The DNA for the CDR3 is TGTGCCAGCAGTGAAGGCGGTAGCTTAACGCAGTATTTT. This encodes CASSEGGSLTQYF.

The CDR3 DNA is TGTGCCAGCAGTTCGCCGGGACAGCGCACAGATACGCAGTATTTT. The encoded protein is CASSSPGQRTDTQYF. The genes are TRBV6-5 and TRBJ2-3; TRBD1 aligns across 7 bases. V lost 4 bases to trimming and J lost 1 base; unmatched junction nucleotides: 5. This CDR3 has 15 residues. In germline, CDR1 is MNHEY, CDR2 SVGAGI.

The table lists this clone with a few counts. The V gene is TRBV6-1, the J gene TRBJ1-2; the D is unclear. Trimming removed 0 bases at V and 6 bases at J, with 8 bases between. The germline V gene has CDR1 MNHNS and CDR2 SASEGT. This CDR3 is 13 amino acids long. The chain's CDR3 is CASSEAPQDGYTF. The DNA for the CDR3 is TGTGCCAGCAGTGAAGCCCCCCAGGATGGCTACACCTTC.

The chain joins TRBV7-6 to TRBJ2-5; D gene unclear. The ends were cut back, 1 base at V and 6 bases at J, with 9 bases in the middle. Germline lookup yields CDR1 SGHVS and CDR2 FNYEAQ. The CDR3 totals 13 residues. The CDR3 sequence is CASSLEPAKTQYF. CDR3 nucleotide sequence: TGTGCCAGCAGCTTAGAGCCCGCAAAGACCCAGTACTTC.